These 17 T cell receptor beta chains were sequenced from one sample in a study of cytomegalovirus exposure and HLA in healthy donors. With 60 Vbeta and 13 Jbeta primers, the PCR was carried out. The method was immunoSEQ multiplex PCR; TCRdb's version includes in-frame clones alone and lacks a portion of them. This repertoire shows about 31,000 clones, about 60% found once; its top ten account for over 20%. Sequenced material: PBMCs. The receptors were gathered from a man between 50 and 59 years old in good health and CMV-seropositive.

The chain employs TRBV5-4 and TRBJ2-3, with D unresolved. V was clipped by 3 bases and J by 0 bases, with 14 bases between them. Looked up from germline, CDR1 is SGHNT and CDR2 is YYREEE (reference sequence). This CDR3 is 16 amino acids long. The CDR3 here is CASSSPPGPSTDTQYF. CDR3 nucleotide sequence: TGTGCCAGCAGCTCGCCTCCTGGGCCCAGCACAGATACGCAGTATTTT.

This clone was counted a few times. The gene calls are TRBV5-1 and TRBJ1-2, with 8 bases identical to TRBD1. There are 13 residues in the CDR3. Germline V lookup: CDR1 SGHRS, CDR2 YFSETQ. V was pared by 3 bases and J by 8 bases, with 6 bases of the junction left unmatched. Written as DNA, the CDR3 is TGCGCCAGCAGCTCAACAGGGGGTGGCGGCTACACCTTC. Protein product: CASSSTGGGGYTF. Looking up the rest from reference TRBV5-1 and TRBJ1-2 gives the full variable domain: KAGVTQTPRYLIKTRGQQVTLSCSPISGHRSVSWYQQTPGQGLQFLFEYFSETQRNKGNFPGRFSGRQFSNSRSEMNVSTLELGDSALYLCASSSTGGGGYTFGSGTRLTVV.

CDR3 loop: CASSSNYEQYF. CDR3 coding DNA: TGTGCCAGCAGCTCAAACTACGAGCAGTACTTC. The chain links TRBV7-2 to TRBJ2-7; D is unclear. V was pared by 4 bases and J by 3 bases, with 4 bases between. Germline loops: CDR1 SGHTA, CDR2 FQGNSA. This CDR3 comprises 11 residues.

V is TRBV6-5 and J is TRBJ2-7; 9 bases fit TRBD1. CDR1 is MNHEY and CDR2 is SVGAGI in the germline V gene. The CDR3 has 16 amino acids. Germline trimming cut 2 bases from V and 3 bases from J; bases unmatched to any gene: 8. DNA for the CDR3: TGTGCCAGCAGTTACCATACCGGGACAGGGAACTACGAGCAGTACTTC. Its protein is CASSYHTGTGNYEQYF.

V is TRBV5-6 and J is TRBJ2-1, with a possible D match to TRBD1 (5 bases). The CDR3 is 14 residues long. Germline V lookup: CDR1 SGHDT, CDR2 YYEEEE. Trimming took off 4 bases at V and 0 bases at J, with 8 bases between the two ends. CDR3 protein: CASSGQVSYNEQFF. The DNA of the CDR3 is TGTGCCAGCAGCGGACAAGTCTCCTACAATGAGCAGTTCTTC.

The chain recombines TRBV27 with TRBJ2-2; D unresolved. The germline V and J ends were trimmed by 5 bases and 0 bases, with 7 bases remaining between them. The germline V gene encodes CDR1 MNHEY and CDR2 SMNVEV (reference sequence). The CDR3 is 14 amino acids. Here the CDR3 DNA reads TGTGCCAGCAGTGCAGATCCGAACACCGGGGAGCTGTTTTTT. Protein product: CASSADPNTGELFF.

This clone has more than one count but fewer than ten. A read error is the likely source, as a far larger clone sits one nucleotide away. This sequence joins TRBV7-8 and TRBJ2-3; D is ambiguous. The CDR3 is made up of 14 amino acids. Germline assignment: CDR1 SGHVS and CDR2 FQNEAQ. CDR3 amino acids: CACSLAFVTDTQYF. In DNA, the CDR3 is TGTGCCTGCAGCTTAGCATTCGTCACAGATACGCAGTATTTT.

The chain combines TRBV6-5 with TRBJ2-5; TRBD1 matches 10 bases. CDR1 and CDR2 from the germline V gene are MNHEY and SVGAGI. This CDR3 comprises 13 residues. The trim removed 6 bases at V and 3 bases at J, leaving 1 base unmatched. The CDR3 loop reads CASRTGGEETQYF. The CDR3 DNA reads TGTGCCAGCAGGACAGGGGGCGAAGAGACCCAGTACTTC.

This chain links TRBV18 with TRBJ1-2; no clear D. V dropped 3 bases and J dropped 0 bases, with 17 bases sitting between them. The CDR3 covers 17 residues. The V gene's germline CDR1 is KGHSH and CDR2 LQKENI. The CDR3 sequence: CASSPPSAGKANYGYTF. CDR3 nucleotide sequence: TGTGCCAGCTCACCCCCCTCGGCGGGCAAAGCTAACTATGGCTACACCTTC.

This clone was seen a single time. CDR3 loop: CASSPGQGSTGELFF. For the CDR3, the DNA is TGTGCCAGCAGCCCGGGACAGGGGAGCACCGGGGAGCTGTTTTTT. This chain connects TRBV11-3 to TRBJ2-2; 10 nucleotides agree with TRBD1. Germline V gives CDR1 SGHNT, CDR2 YENEEA. CDR3 length: 15 amino acids. Germline trimming cut 5 bases from V and 4 bases from J; bases unmatched to any gene: 4.

The rearrangement links TRBV5-1 to TRBJ1-2; 9 nucleotides match TRBD1. V dropped 0 bases and J dropped 5; count of bases not matched to a gene: 5. Looked up from germline, CDR1 is SGHRS and CDR2 is YFSETQ. The CDR3 spans 15 residues. DNA of the CDR3: TGCGCCAGCAGCTTGGCAGGGACAGGGAGTTATGGCTACACCTTC. It is translated as CASSLAGTGSYGYTF.

This sequence joins TRBV13 and TRBJ2-2; 7 bases are shared with TRBD1. The V segment lost 5 bases and the J segment 4 bases; nucleotides outside the gene matches: 10. This CDR3 spans 16 amino acids. CDR1 PRHDT and CDR2 FYEKMQ come from the germline V gene (reference sequence). The CDR3 spells CASSVETGSGTGELFF. DNA for the CDR3: TGTGCCAGCAGCGTCGAGACAGGGAGTGGCACCGGGGAGCTGTTTTTT. The full variable domain, rest sourced from reference TRBV13 and TRBJ2-2, is AAGVIQSPRHLIKEKRETATLKCYPIPRHDTVYWYQQGPGQDPQFLISFYEKMQSDKGSIPDRFSAQQFSDYHSELNMSSLELGDSALYFCASSVETGSGTGELFFGEGSRLTVL.

V is TRBV6-1 and J is TRBJ2-2; TRBD1 aligns across 9 bases. This CDR3 has 14 residues. Germline CDR1 and CDR2: MNHNS and SASEGT. Unmatched junction bases numbered 0, after V lost 4 bases and J lost 3 bases. The DNA for the CDR3 is TGTGCCAGCAGTGGGACAGGGGACACCGGGGAGCTGTTTTTT. Encoded protein: CASSGTGDTGELFF.

The rearrangement links TRBV11-3 to TRBJ2-7; D might be TRBD1 (5 bases). The germline V gene has CDR1 SGHNT and CDR2 YENEEA. Trimming pared 6 bases from V and 2 bases from J, leaving 8 bases between. CDR3 length equals 12 residues. DNA for the CDR3: TGTGCCAGCAGTAGGGGCCCCTACGAGCAGTACTTC. Translated: CASSRGPYEQYF.

The genes are TRBV29-1 and TRBJ1-5; 8 nucleotides align to TRBD1. There are 12 residues in the CDR3. The V and J ends lost 6 bases and 4 bases, in that order; junction bases with no gene match: 2. The germline V gene has CDR1 SQVTM and CDR2 ANQGSEA. The CDR3 loop is CSVRQGNQPQHF. The CDR3 DNA is TGCAGCGTGAGACAGGGGAATCAGCCCCAGCATTTT.

The chain carries TRBV2 and TRBJ1-5; D unresolved. The CDR3 sequence is 14 residues long. The germline V gene encodes CDR1 SNHLY and CDR2 FYNNEI. The V end was cut by 1 base, the J end by 7 bases, with 11 bases between. The CDR3 reads CASSEGVRRQPQHF. The CDR3 region has the DNA TGTGCCAGCAGTGAAGGAGTGAGGAGGCAGCCCCAGCATTTT.

This clone has a single count. This chain links TRBV5-1 with TRBJ2-3, with 7 bases matching TRBD2. The CDR3 is 14 residues long. The junction had 6 bases not matched to a gene; V was cut back by 4 bases and J by 4 bases. Per the germline V gene, CDR1 is SGHRS and CDR2 is YFSETQ. The CDR3 bases are TGCGCCAGCAGCCTCGGACTAGAAGCAGATACGCAGTATTTT. This gives the protein CASSLGLEADTQYF. The variable domain in full, completed from reference TRBV5-1 and TRBJ2-3, reads KAGVTQTPRYLIKTRGQQVTLSCSPISGHRSVSWYQQTPGQGLQFLFEYFSETQRNKGNFPGRFSGRQFSNSRSEMNVSTLELGDSALYLCASSLGLEADTQYFGPGTRLTVL.